This entry lists 18 T cell receptor beta chains sequenced from one sample in a study of blood T cell repertoires in COVID-19. TCRdb's copy holds only in-frame clones and misses some; the assay was immunoSEQ multiplex PCR. This table has 380,000 or so clones, 70% to 90% appearing once. Sequencing was performed on PBMCs or T cells enriched from blood (not recorded which). Every receptor here comes from a young man who had recovered from COVID-19.

The V call is TRBV6-5, the J call TRBJ1-5; D gene unclear. CDR1 and CDR2 from the germline V gene are MNHEY and SVGAGI. The CDR3 runs to 15 residues. The V gene lost 6 bases and the J gene lost 0 bases, with 12 bases spanning the gap. The chain's CDR3 is CASRSSRGSNQPQHF. CDR3 nucleotide sequence: TGTGCCAGCAGGTCTAGCCGGGGTAGCAATCAGCCCCAGCATTTT.

V and J are TRBV27 and TRBJ1-1, with D tentatively TRBD1 (5 bases). Germline V gene lookup returns CDR1 MNHEY and CDR2 SMNVEV (reference sequence). Trimming removed 4 bases at V and 3 bases at J, with 12 bases between. The CDR3 runs 14 residues. The CDR3 sequence is CASSSLRGYTEAFF. CDR3 DNA sequence: TGTGCCAGCAGTTCCCTACGGGGGTACACTGAAGCTTTCTTT.

CDR3 sequence (DNA): TGCGCCAGCAAGGCAGGGCAGAGTAAAGTCGAAAAACTGTTTTTT. Translated, it gives CASKAGQSKVEKLFF. The gene calls are TRBV5-1 and TRBJ1-4, with D tentatively TRBD1 (5 bases). This CDR3 has 15 amino acids. CDR1 and CDR2 (germline): SGHRS, YFSETQ. Trimming stripped 6 bases from V and 8 bases from J, with 20 bases between.

The rearrangement uses TRBV6-5 and TRBJ1-5, with D possibly TRBD1 on 6 matching bases. The V gene's germline CDR1 is MNHEY and CDR2 SVGAGI. The length of the CDR3 is 13 residues. The V end was cut by 0 bases, the J end by 7 bases, with 7 bases between. CDR3 sequence: CASSYSDSQPQHF. The CDR3, as DNA: TGTGCCAGCAGTTACTCGGACAGCCAGCCCCAGCATTTT.

CDR3 sequence (DNA): TGTGCCAGCAGCCAAACCCCTTCGGCAGGTTTGCCCCAGCATTTT. Amino acid sequence: CASSQTPSAGLPQHF. The chain is built from TRBV3-1 (or the pseudogene TRBV3-2) and TRBJ1-5; D is ambiguous. CDR1 is LGHDT, CDR2 YNNKEL, per germline (reference sequence). The CDR3 length is 15 residues. V was trimmed by 2 bases and J by 9 bases, leaving 17 bases between them.

V gene TRBV2 combines with J gene TRBJ1-2, with D possibly being TRBD1 (5 bases). Germline CDR1 SNHLY, CDR2 FYNNEI. V dropped 7 bases and J dropped 5 bases, with 8 bases sitting between them. This CDR3 is built from 11 residues. CDR3 sequence (DNA): TGTGCCAGCATCGGGGGGTATGGCTACACCTTC. Translation gives CASIGGYGYTF.

This chain joins TRBV7-9 and TRBJ1-6; perhaps TRBD1 as D (6 bases). Germline V CDR1 and CDR2: SEHNR, FQNEAQ (reference sequence). CDR3 length equals 17 residues. Trimming took off 5 bases at V and 0 bases at J, with 14 bases between the two ends. DNA for the CDR3: TGTGCCAGCAGCAGGGGGGGGGAAAGCTCCTATAATTCACCCCTCCACTTT. This encodes CASSRGGESSYNSPLHF. The full variable domain, its missing parts supplied by reference TRBV7-9 and TRBJ1-6, is DTGVSQNPRHKITKRGQNVTFRCDPISEHNRLYWYRQTLGQGPEFLTYFQNEAQLEKSRLLSDRFSAERPKGSFSTLEIQRTEQGDSAMYLCASSRGGESSYNSPLHFGNGTRLTVT.

The chain is built from TRBV5-1 and TRBJ1-1; D perhaps matches TRBD1 (6 bases). Trimming removed 1 base at V and 1 base at J, with 11 bases between. The CDR3 covers 15 residues. Germline V CDR1 and CDR2: SGHRS, YFSETQ. The DNA for the CDR3 is TGCGCCAGCAGCTTGTATCAGGGGAGGAACACTGAAGCTTTCTTT. Translated: CASSLYQGRNTEAFF.

CDR3 sequence: CASNSGLADTGELFF. CDR3 in DNA: TGCGCCAGCAACTCGGGGCTAGCGGACACCGGGGAGCTGTTTTTT. The chain is built from TRBV4-1 and TRBJ2-2; 7 bases align to TRBD2. The CDR3 has 15 residues. V was clipped by 7 bases and J by 3 bases; unmatched bases: 8. Looked up from germline, CDR1 is MGHRA and CDR2 is YSYEKL.

Concerning this clone itself: The sample has other DNA sequences that encode this CDR3 too. The chain combines TRBV3-1 (or the pseudogene TRBV3-2) with TRBJ1-3; D is unclear. This CDR3 has 12 amino acids. CDR1 and CDR2 from the germline V gene are LGHDT and YNNKEL (reference sequence). Trimming took 4 bases from V and 3 from J, leaving 4 bases between them. CDR3 sequence: CASSPSGNTIYF. CDR3 in DNA: TGTGCCAGCAGCCCCAGTGGAAACACCATATATTTT.

For the CDR3, the DNA is TGTGCCAGCTCAGCCGGGACAGGGGTTAACACTGAAGCTTTCTTT. Its translation: CASSAGTGVNTEAFF. The chain is built from TRBV18 and TRBJ1-1; TRBD1 matches at 10 bases. Unmatched junction bases numbered 5, after V lost 5 bases and J lost 2 bases. The CDR3 length is 15 residues. Looked up from germline, CDR1 is KGHSH and CDR2 is LQKENI.

The rearrangement joins TRBV29-1 to TRBJ1-2; 7 bases line up with TRBD1. The trim removed 3 bases at V and 2 bases at J, leaving 3 bases unmatched. Germline V CDR1 and CDR2: SQVTM, ANQGSEA. The CDR3 has 13 amino acids. Here the CDR3 DNA reads TGCAGCGTTGACGGGACAGCCAACTATGGCTACACCTTC. Translated: CSVDGTANYGYTF.

About this clone itself: Additional DNA sequences in this sample encode the identical CDR3. The CDR3 sequence: CASSRASSGANVLTF. The CDR3 DNA reads as TGTGCCAGCTCGAGGGCCTCCTCTGGGGCCAACGTCCTGACTTTC. The V call is TRBV18, the J call TRBJ2-6, with D possibly TRBD2 on 5 matching bases. The V end was cut by 6 bases, the J end by 0 bases, with 9 bases between. The CDR3 runs 15 residues. Germline assignment: CDR1 KGHSH and CDR2 LQKENI.

V and J are TRBV19 and TRBJ1-4; possibly TRBD1 for D (5 bases). The V end was cut by 10 bases, the J end by 5 bases, with 17 bases between. The CDR3 is 14 amino acids. Germline CDR1 is LNHDA and CDR2 is SQIVND (reference sequence). Here the CDR3 DNA reads TGTGCCACCAATTCGGGGGGATTAAATGAAAAACTGTTTTTT. Protein: CATNSGGLNEKLFF.

This clone has only one observation. The chain has TRBV18 and TRBJ2-1, with 9 bases aligning to TRBD1. Germline V gives CDR1 KGHSH, CDR2 LQKENI. After removal of 4 bases from V and 8 bases from J, the junction contained 6 bases not matched to a gene. The CDR3 runs 14 residues. CDR3 coding DNA: TGTGCCAGCTCACAACAGACAGGGGGGGATGAGCAGTTCTTC. This codes for CASSQQTGGDEQFF.

This clone was detected once. CDR3 nucleotides: TGTGCCACCAGTTTACAGGTTGGGAACACTGAAGCTTTCTTT. Protein: CATSLQVGNTEAFF. This chain links TRBV15 with TRBJ1-1; maybe TRBD1 (5 bases). The germline V gene encodes CDR1 LNHNV and CDR2 YYDKDF (reference sequence). This CDR3 has 14 amino acids. V was cut by 6 bases and J by 1 base, with 12 bases left in between.

The chain joins TRBV12-3 or TRBV12-4 to TRBJ1-1, with D maybe TRBD1 (5 bases). Between the trimmed V and J ends, which lost 1 base and 12 bases, there was a span of 12 bases. The CDR3 runs to 12 residues. This chain's CDR3 is CASSLDQGGTFF. The DNA for the CDR3 is TGTGCCAGCAGTTTAGACCAGGGAGGAACTTTCTTT.

This clone was counted once. The J gene is TRBJ1-1, the V gene TRBV30, with TRBD1 identical over 8 bases. The length of the CDR3 is 13 residues. V trimming: 4 bases; J trimming: 4 bases; junction bases outside the gene matches: 5. CDR1 is GTSNPN and CDR2 is SVGIG in the germline V gene (reference sequence). The CDR3 bases are TGTGCCTGGATCAGGGGGCCCGGCACTGAAGCTTTCTTT. Amino acids: CAWIRGPGTEAFF.